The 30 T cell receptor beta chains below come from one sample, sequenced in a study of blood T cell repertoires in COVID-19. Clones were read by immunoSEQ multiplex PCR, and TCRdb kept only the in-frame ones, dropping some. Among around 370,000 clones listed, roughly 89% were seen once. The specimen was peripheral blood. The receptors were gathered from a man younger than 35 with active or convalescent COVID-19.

The CDR3 region has the DNA TGCGCCAGCAGCAAACGCGGGGAGCGGGGCCTGCTGGGGGGCACCGGGGAGCTGTTTTTT. Its translation: CASSKRGERGLLGGTGELFF. This sequence joins TRBV5-1 and TRBJ2-2; TRBD2 agrees at 7 bases. Germline lookup yields CDR1 SGHRS and CDR2 YFSETQ. The CDR3 contains 20 residues. After removal of 4 bases from V and 4 bases from J, the junction contained 22 bases not matched to a gene.

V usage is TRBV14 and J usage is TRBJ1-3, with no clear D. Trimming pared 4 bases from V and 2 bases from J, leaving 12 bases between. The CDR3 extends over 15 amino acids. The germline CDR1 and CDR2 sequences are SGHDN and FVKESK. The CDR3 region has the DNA TGTGCCAGCAGCCCCTCTGGCGGGGCTGGAAACACCATATATTTT. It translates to CASSPSGGAGNTIYF.

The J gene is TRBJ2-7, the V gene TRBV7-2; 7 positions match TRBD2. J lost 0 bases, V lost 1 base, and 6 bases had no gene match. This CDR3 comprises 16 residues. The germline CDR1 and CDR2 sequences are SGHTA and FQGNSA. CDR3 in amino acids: CASSLESSGSSYEQYF. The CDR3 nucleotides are TGTGCCAGCAGCTTAGAGTCTAGCGGTAGCTCCTACGAGCAGTACTTC.

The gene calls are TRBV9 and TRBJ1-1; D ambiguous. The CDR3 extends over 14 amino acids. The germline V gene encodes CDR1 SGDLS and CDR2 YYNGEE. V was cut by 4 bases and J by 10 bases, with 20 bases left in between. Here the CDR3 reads CASSPGAVPASAFF. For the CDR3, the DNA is TGTGCCAGCAGCCCCGGAGCGGTTCCTGCGTCAGCTTTCTTT.

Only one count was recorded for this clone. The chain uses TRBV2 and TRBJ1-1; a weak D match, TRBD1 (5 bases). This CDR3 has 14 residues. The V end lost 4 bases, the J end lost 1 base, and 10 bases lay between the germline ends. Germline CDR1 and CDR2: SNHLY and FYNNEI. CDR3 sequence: CASSVQGPNTEAFF. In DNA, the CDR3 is TGTGCCAGCAGTGTCCAGGGTCCGAACACTGAAGCTTTCTTT.

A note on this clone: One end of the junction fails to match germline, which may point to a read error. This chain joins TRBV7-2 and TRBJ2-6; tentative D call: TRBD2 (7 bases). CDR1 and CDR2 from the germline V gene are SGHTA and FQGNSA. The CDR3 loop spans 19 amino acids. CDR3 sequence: CASSLGQRHRAGGANVLTF. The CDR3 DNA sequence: TGTGCCAGCAGCTTAGGACAAAGACACAGGGCTGGGGGGGCCAACGTGCTGACTTTC. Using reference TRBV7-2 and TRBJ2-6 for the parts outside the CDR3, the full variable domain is GAGVSQSPSNKVTEKGKDVELRCDPISGHTALYWYRQSLGQGLEFLIYFQGNSAPDKSGLPSDRFSAERTGGSVSTLTIQRTQQEDSAVYLCASSLGQRHRAGGANVLTFGAGSRLTVL.

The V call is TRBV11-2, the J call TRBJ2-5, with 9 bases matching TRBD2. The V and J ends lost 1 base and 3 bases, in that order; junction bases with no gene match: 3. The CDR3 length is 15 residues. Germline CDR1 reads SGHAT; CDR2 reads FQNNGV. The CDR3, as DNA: TGTGCCAGCAGCTTAGGTAGCGGGAGAGAAGAGACCCAGTACTTC. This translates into CASSLGSGREETQYF.

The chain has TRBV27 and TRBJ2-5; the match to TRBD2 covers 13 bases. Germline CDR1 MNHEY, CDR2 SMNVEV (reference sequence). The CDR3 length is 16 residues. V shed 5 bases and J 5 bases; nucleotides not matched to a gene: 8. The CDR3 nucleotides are TGTGCCAGCAGTCCAGGGACTAGCGGGAATGGGGAGACCCAGTACTTC. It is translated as CASSPGTSGNGETQYF.

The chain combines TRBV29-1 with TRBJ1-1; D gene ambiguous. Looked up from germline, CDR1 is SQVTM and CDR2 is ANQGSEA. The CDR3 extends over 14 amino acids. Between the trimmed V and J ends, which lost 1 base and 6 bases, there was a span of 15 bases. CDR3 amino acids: CSVEGTRREAEAFF. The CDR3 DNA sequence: TGCAGCGTTGAAGGCACAAGGAGGGAGGCTGAAGCTTTCTTT.

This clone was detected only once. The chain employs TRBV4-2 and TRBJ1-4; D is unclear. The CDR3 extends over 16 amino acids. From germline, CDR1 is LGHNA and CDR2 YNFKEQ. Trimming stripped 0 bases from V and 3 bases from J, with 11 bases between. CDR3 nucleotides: TGTGCCAGCAGCCAAGATGGCGGATCGGCTAATGAAAAACTGTTTTTT. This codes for CASSQDGGSANEKLFF.

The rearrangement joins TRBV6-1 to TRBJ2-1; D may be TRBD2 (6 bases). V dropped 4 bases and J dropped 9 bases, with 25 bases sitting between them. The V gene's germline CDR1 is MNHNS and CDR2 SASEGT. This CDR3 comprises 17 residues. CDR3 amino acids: CASSALRGSPRPGEQFF. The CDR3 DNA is TGTGCCAGCAGTGCCCTCCGGGGGAGCCCCAGGCCCGGTGAGCAGTTCTTC.

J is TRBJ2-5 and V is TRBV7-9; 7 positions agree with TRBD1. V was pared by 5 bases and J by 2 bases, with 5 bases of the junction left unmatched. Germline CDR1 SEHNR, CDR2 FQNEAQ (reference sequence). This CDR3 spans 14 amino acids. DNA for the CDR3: TGTGCCAGCAGCGATAGGGGGCAGCAAGAGACCCAGTACTTC. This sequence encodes CASSDRGQQETQYF.

The chain's CDR3 is CASPPLGSGSTDTQYF. In DNA, the CDR3 is TGTGCCAGCCCCCCCCTCGGCAGCGGGAGCACAGATACGCAGTATTTT. The chain joins TRBV5-8 to TRBJ2-3; TRBD2 is a possible D gene (6 bases). Trimming pared 7 bases from V and 0 bases from J, leaving 18 bases between. This CDR3 spans 16 amino acids. Germline values: CDR1 SGHTS, CDR2 YDEGEE.

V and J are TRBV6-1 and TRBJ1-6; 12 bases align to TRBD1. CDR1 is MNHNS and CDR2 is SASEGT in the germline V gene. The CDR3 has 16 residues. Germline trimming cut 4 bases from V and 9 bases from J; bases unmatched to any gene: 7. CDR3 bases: TGTGCCAGCAGTGGGGACAGGGGGCTTCTCGGTTCACCCCTCCACTTT. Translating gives CASSGDRGLLGSPLHF.

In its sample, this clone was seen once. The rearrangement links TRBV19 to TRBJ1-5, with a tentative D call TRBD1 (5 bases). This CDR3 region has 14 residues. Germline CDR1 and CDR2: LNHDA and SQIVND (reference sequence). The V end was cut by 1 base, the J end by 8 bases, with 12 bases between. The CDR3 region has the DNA TGTGCCAGTAGTATAGGCCCAGGGTGGGAGCCCCAGCATTTT. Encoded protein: CASSIGPGWEPQHF. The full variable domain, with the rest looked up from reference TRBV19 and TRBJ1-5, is DGGITQSPKYLFRKEGQNVTLSCEQNLNHDAMYWYRQDPGQGLRLIYYSQIVNDFQKGDIAEGYSVSREKKESFPLTVTSAQKNPTAFYLCASSIGPGWEPQHFGDGTRLSIL.

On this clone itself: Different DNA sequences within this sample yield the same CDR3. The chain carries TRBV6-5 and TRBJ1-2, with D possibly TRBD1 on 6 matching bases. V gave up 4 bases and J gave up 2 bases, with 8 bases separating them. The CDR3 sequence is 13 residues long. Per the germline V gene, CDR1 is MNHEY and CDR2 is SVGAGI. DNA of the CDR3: TGTGCCAGCAGTTTACAGGGAAACTATGGCTACACCTTC. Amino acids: CASSLQGNYGYTF.

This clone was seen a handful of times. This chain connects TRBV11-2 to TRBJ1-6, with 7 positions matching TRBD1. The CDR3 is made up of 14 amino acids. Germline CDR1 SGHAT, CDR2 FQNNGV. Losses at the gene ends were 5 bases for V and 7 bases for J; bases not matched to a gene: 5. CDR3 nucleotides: TGTGCCAGCAGCGTACAGGGGTTGAATTCACCCCTCCACTTT. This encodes CASSVQGLNSPLHF.

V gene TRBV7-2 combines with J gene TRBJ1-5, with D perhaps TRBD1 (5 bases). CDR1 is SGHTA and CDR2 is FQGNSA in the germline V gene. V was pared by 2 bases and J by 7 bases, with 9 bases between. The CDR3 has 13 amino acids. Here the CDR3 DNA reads TGTGCCAGCAGCTTAAATCCAGGGCAGCCCCAGCATTTT. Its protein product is CASSLNPGQPQHF.

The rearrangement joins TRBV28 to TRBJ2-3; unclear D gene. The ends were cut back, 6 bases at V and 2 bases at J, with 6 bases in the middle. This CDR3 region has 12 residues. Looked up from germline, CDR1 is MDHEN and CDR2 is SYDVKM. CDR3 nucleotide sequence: TGTGCCAGCAGCACTTCCACAGATACGCAGTATTTT. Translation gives CASSTSTDTQYF.

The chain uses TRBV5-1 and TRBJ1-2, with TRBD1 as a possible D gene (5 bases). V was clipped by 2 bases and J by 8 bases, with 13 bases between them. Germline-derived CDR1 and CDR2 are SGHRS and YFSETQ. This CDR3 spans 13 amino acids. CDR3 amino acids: CASSLSQGIGYTF. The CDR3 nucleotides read TGCGCCAGCAGCTTAAGTCAGGGCATCGGCTACACCTTC.

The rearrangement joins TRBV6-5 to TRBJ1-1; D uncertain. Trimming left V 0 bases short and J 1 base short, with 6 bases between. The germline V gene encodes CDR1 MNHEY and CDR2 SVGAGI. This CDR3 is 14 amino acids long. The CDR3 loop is CASSYSAGNTEAFF. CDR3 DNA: TGTGCCAGCAGTTACTCCGCAGGGAACACTGAAGCTTTCTTT.

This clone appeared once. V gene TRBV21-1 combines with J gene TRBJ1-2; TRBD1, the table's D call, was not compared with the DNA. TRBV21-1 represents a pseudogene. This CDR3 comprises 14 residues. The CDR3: CASSRAGHFYGYTF. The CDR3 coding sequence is TGTGCCAGCAGCAGGGCAGGGCACTTCTATGGCTACACCTTC.

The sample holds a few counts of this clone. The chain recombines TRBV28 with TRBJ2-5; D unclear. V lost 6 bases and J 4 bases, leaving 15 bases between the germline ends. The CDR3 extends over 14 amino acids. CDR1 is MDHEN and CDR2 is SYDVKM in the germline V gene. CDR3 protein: CASSKPLGAETQYF. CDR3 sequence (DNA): TGTGCCAGCAGCAAACCTCTGGGCGCAGAGACCCAGTACTTC. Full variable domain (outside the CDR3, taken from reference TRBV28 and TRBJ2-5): DVKVTQSSRYLVKRTGEKVFLECVQDMDHENMFWYRQDPGLGLRLIYFSYDVKMKEKGDIPEGYSVSREKKERFSLILESASTNQTSMYLCASSKPLGAETQYFGPGTRLLVL.

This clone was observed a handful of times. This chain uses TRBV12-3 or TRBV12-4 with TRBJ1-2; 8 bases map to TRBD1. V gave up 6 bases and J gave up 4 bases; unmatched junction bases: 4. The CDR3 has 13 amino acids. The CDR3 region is CASRTGTGYGYTF. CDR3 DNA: TGTGCCAGCAGAACCGGGACAGGCTATGGCTACACCTTC.

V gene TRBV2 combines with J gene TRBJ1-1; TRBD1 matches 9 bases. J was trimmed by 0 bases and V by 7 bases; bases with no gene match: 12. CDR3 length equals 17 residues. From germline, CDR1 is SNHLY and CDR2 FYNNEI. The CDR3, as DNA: TGTGCCAGCACTAAATTCGGACAGGGGTCCTTGAACACTGAAGCTTTCTTT. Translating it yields CASTKFGQGSLNTEAFF.

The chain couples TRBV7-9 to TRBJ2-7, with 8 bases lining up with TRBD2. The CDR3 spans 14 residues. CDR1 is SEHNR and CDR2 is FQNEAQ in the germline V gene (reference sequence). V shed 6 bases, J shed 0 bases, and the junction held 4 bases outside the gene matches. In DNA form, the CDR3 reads TGTGCCAGCAGTCGGGGGACTAGCTCCTACGAGCAGTACTTC. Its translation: CASSRGTSSYEQYF.

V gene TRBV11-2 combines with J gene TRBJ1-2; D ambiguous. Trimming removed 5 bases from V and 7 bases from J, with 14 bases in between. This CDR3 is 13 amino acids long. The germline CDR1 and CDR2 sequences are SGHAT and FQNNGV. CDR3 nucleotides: TGTGCCAGCAGCCTCTCCCTACCAGGTGGCTACACCTTC. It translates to CASSLSLPGGYTF.

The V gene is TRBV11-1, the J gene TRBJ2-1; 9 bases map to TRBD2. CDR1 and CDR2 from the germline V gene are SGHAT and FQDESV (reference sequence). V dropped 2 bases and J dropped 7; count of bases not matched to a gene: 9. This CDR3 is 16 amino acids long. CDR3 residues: CASSLSRRLAENEQFF. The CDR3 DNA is TGTGCCAGCAGCTTATCACGACGACTAGCGGAAAATGAGCAGTTCTTC. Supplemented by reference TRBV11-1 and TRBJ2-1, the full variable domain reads EAEVAQSPRYKITEKSQAVAFWCDPISGHATLYWYRQILGQGPELLVQFQDESVVDDSQLPKDRFSAERLKGVDSTLKIQPAELGDSAMYLCASSLSRRLAENEQFFGPGTRLTVL.

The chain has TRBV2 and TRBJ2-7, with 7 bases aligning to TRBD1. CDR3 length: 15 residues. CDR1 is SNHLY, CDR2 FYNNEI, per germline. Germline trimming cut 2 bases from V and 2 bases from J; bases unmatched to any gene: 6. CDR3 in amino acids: CASSETRTGTYEQYF. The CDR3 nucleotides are TGTGCCAGCAGTGAAACGCGGACAGGCACCTACGAGCAGTACTTC.

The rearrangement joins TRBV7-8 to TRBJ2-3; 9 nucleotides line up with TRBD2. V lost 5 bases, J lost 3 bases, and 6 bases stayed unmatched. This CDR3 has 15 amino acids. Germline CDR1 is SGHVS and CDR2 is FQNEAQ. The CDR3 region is CASSPLAGGTDTQYF. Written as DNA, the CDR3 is TGTGCCAGCAGCCCTCTGGCGGGGGGGACAGATACGCAGTATTTT.